This TCR beta chain was obtained from a study of Ad26.COV2.S vaccination and SARS-CoV-2 variants. The treatment was: approximately 18 received Ad26.COV2.S at low or high dose, single or two shots; a few received placebo; per-sample allocation not given. Sampling was performed 63 days after the first vaccine or placebo injection. Within Boston, the person who donated was an adult of 18-55 years. V was shortened by 1 base and J by 2 bases, with 12 bases between the two germline ends. The CDR3 spans 15 residues. CDR1 is SGHKS and CDR2 is YYEKEE in the germline V gene (reference sequence). Data came from immunoSEQ multiplex PCR; TCRdb stores just in-frame clones and leaves some out. The sample comprises hundreds of thousands of clones, about 88% of which are singletons, and around 6.4% rests with the top ten.

The chain links TRBV5-5 to TRBJ2-5, with D possibly matching TRBD2 (6 bases). The sequence was collected from a person between 18 and 59 years old who received the Ad26.COV2.S COVID-19 vaccine or a placebo. Sequencing was performed on peripheral blood, taken in a trial of Ad26.COV2.S vaccine versus placebo. The CDR3 DNA reads TGTGCCAGCAGCTTGTTCTCTGCGGGACAAGAGACCCAGTACTTC. This codes for CASSLFSAGQETQYF.